Reported below is one T cell receptor beta chain. Its antigen is currently unknown. Germline V lookup: CDR1 SNHLY, CDR2 FYNNEI. The CDR3 is made up of 14 amino acids. Trimming cost V 6 bases and J 1 base, with 10 bases left between them. This entry belongs to a study of blood T cells in healthy people across ages. Points from the study as a whole: Whereas aged donors had fewer naive CD4+ cells, long-lived donors had more of them and higher diversity. Across the age range, TCR beta diversity per million T cells fell in a roughly linear way.

Primers used in a second PCR of about 7 to 11 cycles were a sample-barcoded 5' primer and a J-beta primer mix. Every molecule of cDNA carried a tag from a template-switch adaptor with 12 random nucleotides. TCRdb processed the 5' RACE reads anew with MiXCR; each CDR3 protein has one entry. The repertoire holds hundreds of thousands of distinct CDR3 sequences, 45% to 55% seen once, with about 22% in the top ten. The donors, healthy Caucasians from Russia, were aged about 6 to 95. The specimen sequenced was blood. The chain employs TRBV2 and TRBJ2-4; D may be TRBD1 (6 bases). This receptor was identified in an older man in good health. The CDR3 sequence: CASRTGLAKNIQYF. As DNA, the CDR3 is TGTGCCAGCAGAACAGGGTTGGCCAAAAACATTCAGTACTTC.